This record covers a single T cell receptor (beta chain). Its antigen is not identified. This sample is part of a study of CD8 T cells in ankylosing spondylitis. Quantitative 5'-RACE was performed with molecular barcodes, and it yielded the TCR beta libraries. TCRdb used MiXCR to reprocess the 5' RACE reads, holding one entry per CDR3 protein. The sample yields tens of thousands of distinct CDR3 sequences, around 8.3% seen once. Broader study findings: It appeared that ankylosing spondylitis blood was characterized by a TCR beta motif of eight highly homologous variants. The disease-linked clones had a CD8+ phenotype and low blood frequencies.

V lost 0 bases to trimming and J lost 3 bases, with 10 bases between them. Germline V gene lookup returns CDR1 SGHDT and CDR2 YYEEEE. This CDR3 contains 14 residues. This receptor was taken from a male donor with ankylosing spondylitis. The sample consisted of blood, either unsorted or a sorted T cell fraction (not recorded which). The chain has TRBV5-6 and TRBJ2-7, with D possibly being TRBD1 (5 bases). CDR3 loop: CASSLERGLYEQYV. The CDR3 DNA reads as TGTGCCAGCAGCTTGGAAAGGGGCCTCTACGAGCAGTACGTC.